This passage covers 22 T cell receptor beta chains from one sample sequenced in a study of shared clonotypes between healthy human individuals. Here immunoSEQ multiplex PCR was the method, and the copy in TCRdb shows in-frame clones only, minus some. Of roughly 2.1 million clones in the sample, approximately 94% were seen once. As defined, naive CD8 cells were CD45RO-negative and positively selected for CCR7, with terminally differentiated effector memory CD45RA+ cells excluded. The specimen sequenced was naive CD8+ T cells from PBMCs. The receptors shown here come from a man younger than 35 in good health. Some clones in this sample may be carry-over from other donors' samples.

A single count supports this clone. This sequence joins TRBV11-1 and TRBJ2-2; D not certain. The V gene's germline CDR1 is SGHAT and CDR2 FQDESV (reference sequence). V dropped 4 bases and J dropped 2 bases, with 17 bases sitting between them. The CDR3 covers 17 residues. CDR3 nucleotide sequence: TGTGCCAGCAGCTCATACCCCCGGACCGGTAACACCGGGGAGCTGTTTTTT. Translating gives CASSSYPRTGNTGELFF.

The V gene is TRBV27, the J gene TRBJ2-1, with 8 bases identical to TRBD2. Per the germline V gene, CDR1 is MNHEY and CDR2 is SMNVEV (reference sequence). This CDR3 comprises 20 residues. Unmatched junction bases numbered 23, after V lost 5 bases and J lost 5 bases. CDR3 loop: CASSPLVVASGQESNNEQFF. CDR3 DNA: TGTGCCAGCAGTCCCCTCGTGGTGGCTAGCGGGCAGGAATCCAACAATGAGCAGTTCTTC.

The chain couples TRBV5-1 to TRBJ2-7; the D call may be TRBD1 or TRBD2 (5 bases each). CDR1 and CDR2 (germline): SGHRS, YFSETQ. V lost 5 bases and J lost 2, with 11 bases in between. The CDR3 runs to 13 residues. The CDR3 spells CASRSGPTYEQYF. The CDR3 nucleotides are TGCGCCAGCAGGTCGGGGCCCACCTACGAGCAGTACTTC. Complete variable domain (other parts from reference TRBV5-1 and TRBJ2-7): KAGVTQTPRYLIKTRGQQVTLSCSPISGHRSVSWYQQTPGQGLQFLFEYFSETQRNKGNFPGRFSGRQFSNSRSEMNVSTLELGDSALYLCASRSGPTYEQYFGPGTRLTVT.

The CDR3 here is CASSDRDRVSYEQYF. In DNA form, the CDR3 reads TGTGCCAGTAGTGACCGGGACAGGGTATCCTACGAGCAGTACTTC. The chain joins TRBV19 to TRBJ2-7; TRBD1 matches 9 bases. This CDR3 is built from 15 residues. After removal of 5 bases from V and 1 base from J, the junction contained 6 bases not matched to a gene. Germline V CDR1 and CDR2: LNHDA, SQIVND (reference sequence).

As DNA, the CDR3 is TGTGCCAGCAGCTCCCTTGGACAGGACTGCAATCAGCCCCAGCATTTT. Protein: CASSSLGQDCNQPQHF. The chain carries TRBV11-3 and TRBJ1-5; 7 positions match TRBD1. This CDR3 has 16 amino acids. V trimming: 4 bases; J trimming: 2 bases; junction bases outside the gene matches: 8. CDR1 and CDR2 (germline): SGHNT, YENEEA.

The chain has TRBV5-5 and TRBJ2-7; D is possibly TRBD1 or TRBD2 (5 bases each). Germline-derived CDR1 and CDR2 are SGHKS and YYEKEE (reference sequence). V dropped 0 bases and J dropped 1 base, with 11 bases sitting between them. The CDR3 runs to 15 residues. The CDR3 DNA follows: TGTGCCAGCAGCTTGGCCGGGGACCGATCCTACGAGCAGTACTTC. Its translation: CASSLAGDRSYEQYF.

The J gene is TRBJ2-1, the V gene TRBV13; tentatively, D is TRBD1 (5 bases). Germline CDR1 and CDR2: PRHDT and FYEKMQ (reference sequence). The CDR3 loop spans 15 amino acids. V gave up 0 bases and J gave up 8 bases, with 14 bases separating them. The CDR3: CASSLGRQGRDEQFF. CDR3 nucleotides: TGTGCCAGCAGCTTAGGCCGTCAGGGCCGAGATGAGCAGTTCTTC. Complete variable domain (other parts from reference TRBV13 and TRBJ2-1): AAGVIQSPRHLIKEKRETATLKCYPIPRHDTVYWYQQGPGQDPQFLISFYEKMQSDKGSIPDRFSAQQFSDYHSELNMSSLELGDSALYFCASSLGRQGRDEQFFGPGTRLTVL.

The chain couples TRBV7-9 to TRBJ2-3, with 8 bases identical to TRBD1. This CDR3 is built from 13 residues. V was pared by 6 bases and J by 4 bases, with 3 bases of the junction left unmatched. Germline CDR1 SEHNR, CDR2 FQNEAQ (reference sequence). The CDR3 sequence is CASRGDRPDTQYF. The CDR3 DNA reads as TGTGCCAGCAGGGGGGACAGGCCAGATACGCAGTATTTT.

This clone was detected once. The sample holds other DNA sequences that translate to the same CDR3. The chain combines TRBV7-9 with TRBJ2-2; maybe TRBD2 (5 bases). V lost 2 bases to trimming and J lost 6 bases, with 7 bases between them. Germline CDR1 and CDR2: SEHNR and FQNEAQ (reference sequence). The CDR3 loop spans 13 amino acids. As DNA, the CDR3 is TGTGCCAGCAGCTTACTAGCAGCCGGGGAGCTGTTTTTT. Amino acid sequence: CASSLLAAGELFF.

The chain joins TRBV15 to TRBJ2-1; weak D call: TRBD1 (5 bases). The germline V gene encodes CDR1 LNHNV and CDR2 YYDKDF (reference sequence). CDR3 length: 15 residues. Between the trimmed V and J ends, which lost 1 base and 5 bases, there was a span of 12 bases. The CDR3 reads CATSRGSREHNEQFF. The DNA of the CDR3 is TGTGCCACCAGCAGAGGGTCCAGGGAACACAATGAGCAGTTCTTC.

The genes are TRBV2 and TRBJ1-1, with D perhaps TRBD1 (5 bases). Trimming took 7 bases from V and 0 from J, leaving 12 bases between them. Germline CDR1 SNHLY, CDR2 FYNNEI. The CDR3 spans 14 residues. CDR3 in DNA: TGTGCCAGCACCTTAGGACACCTGAACACTGAAGCTTTCTTT. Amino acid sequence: CASTLGHLNTEAFF.

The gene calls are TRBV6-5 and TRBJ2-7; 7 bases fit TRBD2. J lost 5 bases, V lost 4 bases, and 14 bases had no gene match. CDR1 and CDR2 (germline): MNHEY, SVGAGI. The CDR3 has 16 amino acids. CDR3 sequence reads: CASSSSGTPTGDEQYF. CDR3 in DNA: TGTGCCAGCAGTTCGAGCGGGACTCCGACTGGCGACGAGCAGTACTTC.

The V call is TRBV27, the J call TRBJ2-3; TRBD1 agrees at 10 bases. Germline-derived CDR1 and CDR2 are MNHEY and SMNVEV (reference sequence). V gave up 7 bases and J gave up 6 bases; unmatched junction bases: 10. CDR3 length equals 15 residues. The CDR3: CASTSMGQGMDTQYF. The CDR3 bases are TGTGCCAGCACCTCAATGGGACAGGGGATGGATACGCAGTATTTT.

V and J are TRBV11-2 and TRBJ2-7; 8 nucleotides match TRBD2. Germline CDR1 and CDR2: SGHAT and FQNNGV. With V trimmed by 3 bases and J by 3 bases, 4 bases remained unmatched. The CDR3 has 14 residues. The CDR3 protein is CASSFPGRGYEQYF. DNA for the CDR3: TGTGCCAGCAGCTTTCCCGGGAGGGGCTACGAGCAGTACTTC.

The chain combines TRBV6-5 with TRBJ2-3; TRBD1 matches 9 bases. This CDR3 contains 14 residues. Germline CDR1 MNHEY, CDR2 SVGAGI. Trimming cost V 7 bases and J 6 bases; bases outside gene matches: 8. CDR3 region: CASMGDRASDTQYF. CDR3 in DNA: TGTGCCAGCATGGGGGACAGGGCATCGGATACGCAGTATTTT.

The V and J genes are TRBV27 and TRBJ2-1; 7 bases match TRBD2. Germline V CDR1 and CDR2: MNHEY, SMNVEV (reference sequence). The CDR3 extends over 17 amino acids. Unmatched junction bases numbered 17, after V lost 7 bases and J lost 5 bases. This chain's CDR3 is CASNFLGNAAGDNEQFF. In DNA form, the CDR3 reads TGTGCCAGCAACTTTCTTGGGAACGCGGCGGGGGACAATGAGCAGTTCTTC.

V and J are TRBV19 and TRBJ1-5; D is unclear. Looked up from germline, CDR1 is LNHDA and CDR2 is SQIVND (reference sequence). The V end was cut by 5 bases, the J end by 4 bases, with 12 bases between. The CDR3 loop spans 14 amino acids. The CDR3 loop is CASSPRTQNQPQHF. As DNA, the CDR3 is TGTGCCAGTAGTCCCCGGACGCAGAATCAGCCCCAGCATTTT.

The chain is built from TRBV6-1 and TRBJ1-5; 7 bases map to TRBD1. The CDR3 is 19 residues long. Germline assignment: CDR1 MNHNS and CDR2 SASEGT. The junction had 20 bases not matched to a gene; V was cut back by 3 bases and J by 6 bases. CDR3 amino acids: CASSDLGGSGTPITQPQHF. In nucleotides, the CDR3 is TGTGCCAGCAGTGACCTAGGGGGCAGTGGAACACCGATAACTCAGCCCCAGCATTTT.

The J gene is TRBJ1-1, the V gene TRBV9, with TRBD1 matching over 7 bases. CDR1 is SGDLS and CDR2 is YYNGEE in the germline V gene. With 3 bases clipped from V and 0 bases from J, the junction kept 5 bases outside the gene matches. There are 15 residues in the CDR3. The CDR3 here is CASSARDSLNTEAFF. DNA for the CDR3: TGTGCCAGCAGCGCCAGGGACAGCTTGAACACTGAAGCTTTCTTT.

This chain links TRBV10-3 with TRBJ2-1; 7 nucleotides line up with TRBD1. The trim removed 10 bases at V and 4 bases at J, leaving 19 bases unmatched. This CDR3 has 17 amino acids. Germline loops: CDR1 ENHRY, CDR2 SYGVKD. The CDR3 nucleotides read TGTGCCACTTCCCCCTCCGCAGGGGGTGTTTTGTACAATGAGCAGTTCTTC. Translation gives CATSPSAGGVLYNEQFF.

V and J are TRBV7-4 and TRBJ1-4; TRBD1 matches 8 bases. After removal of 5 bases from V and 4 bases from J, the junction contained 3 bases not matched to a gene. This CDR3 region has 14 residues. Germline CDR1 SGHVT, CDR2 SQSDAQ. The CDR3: CASSPDRGNEKLFF. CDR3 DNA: TGTGCCAGCAGCCCCGACAGGGGTAATGAAAAACTGTTTTTT.

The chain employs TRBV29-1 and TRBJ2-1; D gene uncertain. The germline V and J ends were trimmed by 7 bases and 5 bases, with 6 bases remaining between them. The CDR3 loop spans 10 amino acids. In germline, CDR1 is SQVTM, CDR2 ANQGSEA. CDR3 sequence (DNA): TGCAGCGCTATCGACAATGAGCAGTTCTTC. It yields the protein CSAIDNEQFF.